Listed below are T cell receptor beta chains from one sample, sequenced in a study of cytomegalovirus exposure and HLA in healthy donors. TCRdb keeps only in-frame clones here, not all; method: immunoSEQ multiplex PCR. The data show hundreds of thousands of clones, with about 80% seen just once and roughly 0.58% held by the top ten. Specimen: PBMCs. The receptors were gathered from a woman aged 40 to 50 in good health and CMV-seronegative. The CDR3 runs from the conserved cysteine through the conserved F or W. D genes are given only for firm matches. Size is omitted from some rows. Given values are once, few, many or a class for expanded clones.

TRBV18	TRBJ1-5	NA	NA	CASSPEGGSNQPQHF	TGTGCCAGCTCACCGGAAGGCGGGAGCAATCAGCCCCAGCATTTT
TRBV28	TRBJ2-7	NA	NA	CASILGGGGSYEQYF	TGTGCCAGCATCTTAGGAGGGGGCGGCTCCTACGAGCAGTACTTC
TRBV19	TRBJ1-3	few	NA	CACRRWGQDGNTIYF	TGTGCCTGCAGGCGGTGGGGGCAAGATGGAAACACCATATATTTT
TRBV6-5	TRBJ2-5	NA	TRBD1	CASSYPGQGKETQYF	TGTGCCAGCAGTTACCCGGGACAGGGCAAAGAGACCCAGTACTTC
TRBV4-1	TRBJ1-4	few	TRBD1	CASSLQQGAGEKLFF	TGCGCCAGCAGCCTTCAACAGGGGGCCGGTGAAAAACTGTTTTTT
TRBV2	TRBJ1-3	NA	NA	CASSVGAAGNTIYF	TGTGCCAGCAGTGTGGGGGCTGCGGGAAACACCATATATTTT
TRBV6-6	TRBJ2-2	once	TRBD1	CASSYSGQGEDGELFF	TGTGCCAGCAGTTACTCTGGACAGGGGGAGGACGGGGAGCTGTTTTTT
TRBV30	TRBJ1-1	once	NA	CAWSDNVNTEAFF	TGTGCCTGGAGTGACAACGTGAACACTGAAGCTTTCTTT
TRBV19	TRBJ2-2	NA	NA	CASRTVNTGELFF	TGTGCCAGTAGGACAGTGAACACCGGGGAGCTGTTTTTT
TRBV6-1	TRBJ1-2	NA	NA	CASRERGPPYGYTF	TGTGCCAGCAGGGAGCGGGGGCCCCCCTATGGCTACACCTTC
TRBV9	TRBJ2-2	NA	NA	CASSVGTTNTGELFF	TGTGCCAGCAGCGTAGGGACTACCAACACCGGGGAGCTGTTTTTT
TRBV19	TRBJ2-5	NA	NA	CASSSTRPAETQYF	TGTGCCAGTAGTTCGACTAGGCCGGCGGAGACCCAGTACTTC
TRBV19	TRBJ2-3	NA	NA	CASSINRDTDTQYF	TGTGCCAGTAGTATAAACAGGGACACAGATACGCAGTATTTT
TRBV6-5	TRBJ2-7	NA	NA	CASSYFAGYEQYF	TGTGCCAGCAGTTATTTTGCCGGCTACGAGCAGTACTTC
TRBV6-6	TRBJ1-6	NA	TRBD1	CASSYTQGANSPLHF	TGTGCCAGCAGTTACACCCAGGGGGCAAATTCACCCCTCCACTTT
TRBV9	TRBJ2-1	NA	TRBD2	CASIYPGLASYNEQFF	TGTGCCAGCATCTATCCGGGACTAGCTTCCTACAATGAGCAGTTCTTC
TRBV7-9	TRBJ1-3	NA	NA	CASSEIHSGNTIYF	TGTGCCAGCAGCGAAATACACTCTGGAAACACCATATATTTT
TRBV11-3	TRBJ1-6	NA	NA	CASSVQFRGSPLHF	TGTGCCAGCAGCGTTCAATTCAGGGGCTCACCCCTCCACTTT
TRBV15	TRBJ1-4	NA	TRBD1	CATSRQGAGTNEKLFF	TGTGCCACCAGCAGACAGGGGGCAGGTACTAATGAAAAACTGTTTTTT
TRBV5-1	TRBJ1-2	NA	TRBD1	CASNLGQGGGYTF	TGCGCCAGCAACCTGGGACAGGGGGGAGGCTACACCTTC
TRBV2	TRBJ2-3	NA	TRBD2	CASSEARGASGVTTDTQYF	TGTGCCAGCAGTGAAGCGCGGGGGGCAAGCGGGGTAACCACAGATACGCAGTATTTT
TRBV5-4	TRBJ2-7	NA	TRBD1	CASSGGTGGHYEQYF	TGTGCCAGCAGCGGTGGGACAGGGGGGCACTACGAGCAGTACTTC
TRBV11-3	TRBJ2-7	NA	NA	CASSARTTYEQYF	TGTGCCAGCAGCGCTAGGACAACCTACGAGCAGTACTTC
TRBV7-3	TRBJ2-5	NA	NA	CASSLGGQETQYF	TGTGCCAGCAGCTTAGGGGGGCAAGAGACCCAGTACTTC
TRBV6-5	TRBJ2-7	NA	TRBD2	CASSYASGGSYEQYF	TGTGCCAGCAGTTACGCTAGCGGGGGTTCCTACGAGCAGTACTTC
TRBV6-6	TRBJ2-2	NA	TRBD1	CASRTPGQGTTGELFF	TGTGCCAGCAGGACCCCGGGACAGGGAACAACCGGGGAGCTGTTTTTT
TRBV5-1	TRBJ1-6	NA	NA	CASSLGPTNSPLHF	TGCGCCAGCAGCTTGGGCCCTACCAACTCACCCCTCCACTTT